This passage covers 8 T cell receptor beta chains from one sample sequenced in a study of T cell repertoires in cytomegalovirus infection. TCRdb reprocessed the reads with MiXCR, giving one entry per CDR3 protein. The top ten clones hold roughly 14% of a sample with approximately 390,000 distinct CDR3 sequences, roughly 34% of them seen once. The antigens these receptors bind are not known. Sequenced here: cultured PBMCs, sampled from culture after CMV antigen stimulation. Receptors were obtained from a human donor in good health (CMV status not recorded). Some clones in this sample may be carry-over from other donors' samples.

This clonotype was seen many times. The chain carries TRBV7-2 and TRBJ2-1, with D possibly matching TRBD2 (6 bases). From germline, CDR1 is SGHTA and CDR2 FQGNSA. Trimming took 2 bases from V and 0 from J, leaving 29 bases between them. The CDR3 has 22 amino acids. CDR3 nucleotide sequence: TGTGCCAGCAGCTTATTGGCAGAGGTGGGACTCCCCGGATTGCGCTCCTACAATGAGCAGTTCTTC. Translating gives CASSLLAEVGLPGLRSYNEQFF.

J is TRBJ1-1 and V is TRBV12-3 or TRBV12-4; TRBD1 aligns across 12 bases. CDR3 length: 15 residues. V lost 8 bases, J lost 1 base, and 5 bases stayed unmatched. In DNA form, the CDR3 reads TGTGCCAGCCGGGACAGGGGGCGCGAGAACACTGAAGCTTTCTTT. Its translation is CASRDRGRENTEAFF.

This chain's CDR3 is CASSLASGTQETQYF. The CDR3 region has the DNA TGTGCCAGCAGCTTGGCTAGCGGGACTCAAGAGACCCAGTACTTC. This chain uses TRBV7-2 with TRBJ2-5; 9 nucleotides line up with TRBD2. CDR1 is SGHTA and CDR2 is FQGNSA in the germline V gene. The ends lost 3 bases at V and 2 bases at J; junction bases unmatched: 4. This CDR3 is 15 amino acids long.

In its sample, this clonotype was seen a few times. In DNA, the CDR3 is TGTGCCAGCAGCTTAGATGGGACCTACGAGCAGTACTTC. Protein product: CASSLDGTYEQYF. The chain carries TRBV7-2 and TRBJ2-7; D call uncertain. V lost 1 base and J 2 bases, leaving 6 bases between the germline ends. CDR3 size: 13 residues. The germline CDR1 and CDR2 sequences are SGHTA and FQGNSA. Using reference TRBV7-2 and TRBJ2-7 for the parts outside the CDR3, the full variable domain is GAGVSQSPSNKVTEKGKDVELRCDPISGHTALYWYRQSLGQGLEFLIYFQGNSAPDKSGLPSDRFSAERTGGSVSTLTIQRTQQEDSAVYLCASSLDGTYEQYFGPGTRLTVT.

This clonotype was seen ten or more times. The V and J genes are TRBV12-3 or TRBV12-4 and TRBJ2-1; D is possibly TRBD1 (5 bases). The CDR3 consists of 13 residues. V was clipped by 5 bases and J by 7 bases, with 12 bases between them. The CDR3 nucleotides read TGTGCCAGCAGTACCAACAGGTGGAATGAGCAGTTCTTC. Residues: CASSTNRWNEQFF.

This clonotype came up a few times. CDR3 nucleotides: TGTGCCAGCAAAGGGGGCCGCAATCAGCCCCAGCATTTT. Protein: CASKGGRNQPQHF. V usage is TRBV28 and J usage is TRBJ1-5, with 7 bases fitting TRBD1. Germline V gene sequence: CDR1 MDHEN, CDR2 SYDVKM. The CDR3 length is 13 residues. Trimming took 7 bases from V and 2 from J; bases not matched to a gene: 2. The variable domain in full, completed from reference TRBV28 and TRBJ1-5, reads DVKVTQSSRYLVKRTGEKVFLECVQDMDHENMFWYRQDPGLGLRLIYFSYDVKMKEKGDIPEGYSVSREKKERFSLILESASTNQTSMYLCASKGGRNQPQHFGDGTRLSIL.

The chain has TRBV19 and TRBJ2-1; possibly TRBD2 for D (6 bases). CDR1 is LNHDA and CDR2 is SQIVND in the germline V gene (reference sequence). The CDR3 is 16 residues long. V lost 2 bases, J lost 0 bases, and 11 bases lay in between. The CDR3 DNA is TGTGCCAGTAGTATAACTAGCTGGAGCTCCTACAATGAGCAGTTCTTC. This codes for CASSITSWSSYNEQFF.

This chain uses TRBV19 with TRBJ2-4; 7 nucleotides match TRBD1. Germline CDR1 reads LNHDA; CDR2 reads SQIVND (reference sequence). V lost 2 bases and J lost 3; bases outside the gene matches: 7. CDR3 size: 16 residues. CDR3 loop: CASSINVPGGKNIQYF. The CDR3 bases are TGTGCCAGTAGTATAAACGTTCCAGGGGGCAAAAACATTCAGTACTTC.